This T cell receptor (beta chain) was profiled in a study of metastatic and nonmetastatic thyroid tumors (TCRdb year 2020). At the level of the whole study: For patients with malignant and with benign thyroid disease, the researchers compared repertoires between peripheral blood samples and tumor or nodule tissue samples.

Overall study outcomes, separate from this receptor: In both blood and tumor samples, TCR beta diversity was reported to be significantly higher in malignant tumors than in benign nodules.

This clone was seen ten or more times. Its binding antigen is unknown. Base qualities are not provided; no much larger clone lies one nucleotide away. Library creation used PCR. Sequenced on an Illumina HiSeq 4000. The TCR beta-chain CDR3 region of each patient was profiled by high-throughput sequencing. For the original study's pipeline: Drawing on CDR3 differences between clinicopathological groups, the researchers built a classifier meant to tell apart patients with distant-metastatic papillary thyroid cancer. To measure repertoire diversity the researchers used the Shannon index, while the Morisita-Horn index served to gauge how similar the tumor and blood repertoires were. TCRdb applied fastp at Q25 and MiXCR to the public reads, then kept only in-frame beta chains. The V and J calls and clone size come from TCRdb's table, not from the authors' own analysis. The sample profile shows 35,000 to 45,000 clones; around 20% of them were found once. Of the sample, around 15% falls within the top ten clones.

None of the patients had been given any treatment before thyroid surgery. Using T-cell receptor beta sequencing, the researchers looked back retrospectively at clinical samples from patients, gathered between the early 2010s and the late 2010s. V was cut back by 5 bases and J by 2 bases, leaving a gap of 10 bases between them. For CDR1 and CDR2, the germline V gene (reference sequence) lists SEHNR and FQNEAQ. Measured from the cysteine to the phenylalanine, the CDR3 is 13 residues long. Left in the record is the CDR3 DNA by itself, 39 bases read in frame from the first base. The source material was blood. This sequence originates from a female donor with papillary thyroid cancer or a benign thyroid nodule (not recorded which). Some clones in this sample may be carry-over from other donors' samples. The sequence links TRBV7-9 to TRBJ2-7; the D gene is unclear. At the DNA level, the sequence is TGTGCCAGCAGCCTCCCTGAGCCCTACGAGCAGTACTTC. Its translation reads: CASSLPEPYEQYF.